The next 3 T cell receptor beta chains were all read from a single sample in a study of cytomegalovirus exposure and HLA in healthy donors. With 60 Vbeta and 13 Jbeta primers, the PCR was carried out. TCRdb's table, derived via immunoSEQ multiplex PCR, lists solely in-frame clones and lacks some. The table has roughly 100,000 clones, around 72% seen once. Material: PBMCs. These receptors were taken from a man aged 40-55 years in good health and CMV-seronegative.

The chain is built from TRBV5-1 and TRBJ2-2; 7 bases match TRBD1. Unmatched junction bases numbered 2, after V lost 2 bases and J lost 4 bases. The CDR3 consists of 14 residues. Looked up from germline, CDR1 is SGHRS and CDR2 is YFSETQ. CDR3 DNA: TGCGCCAGCAGCTTTACAGGGGTCACCGGGGAGCTGTTTTTT. Protein sequence: CASSFTGVTGELFF.

This clone was counted once. The chain has TRBV18 and TRBJ1-4; D is perhaps TRBD1 (6 bases). This CDR3 is built from 15 residues. The V gene lost 3 bases and the J gene lost 4 bases, with 12 bases spanning the gap. The germline V gene has CDR1 KGHSH and CDR2 LQKENI. The CDR3 protein is CASSPRQANNEKLFF. CDR3 DNA sequence: TGTGCCAGCTCACCCAGACAGGCAAATAATGAAAAACTGTTTTTT.

This chain uses TRBV13 with TRBJ1-1, with unresolved D. CDR1 and CDR2 (germline): PRHDT, FYEKMQ (reference sequence). The CDR3 covers 13 residues. V lost 0 bases to trimming and J lost 4 bases, with 6 bases between them. The CDR3 region has the DNA TGTGCCAGCAGCTTAGGGAGGGTCACTGAAGCTTTCTTT. It translates to CASSLGRVTEAFF.